The clone carrying this TCR beta chain was counted a single time. This specimen comes from a study of blood T cell repertoires in COVID-19. The assay was immunoSEQ multiplex PCR, and TCRdb's table has in-frame clones only and misses some. The sample holds approximately 250,000 clones; just under 90% are singletons and the top ten take roughly 4%. The CDR3 consists of 16 residues. The germline V gene has CDR1 KGHSH and CDR2 LQKENI. Trimming left V 0 bases short and J 2 bases short, with 11 bases between. Participant age was about 18 to 95 years, and participants resided in 24 US areas. This TCR was sampled from a woman aged 25-40 years with acute COVID-19. The sample comprised PBMCs or T cells enriched from blood (not recorded which). The V call is TRBV18, the J call TRBJ2-1; TRBD2 might be the D (6 bases). The CDR3 sequence: CASSPPGGGTYNEQFF. CDR3 bases: TGTGCCAGCTCACCACCAGGAGGCGGGACCTACAATGAGCAGTTCTTC.